The 27 T cell receptor beta chains reported below all come from one sample, sequenced in a study of cytomegalovirus exposure and HLA in healthy donors. The study ran its PCR with 60 Vbeta and 13 Jbeta primers. The data were produced by immunoSEQ multiplex PCR, yet TCRdb's version contains in-frame clones alone and is incomplete. The sample has 85,000 to 100,000 clones, roughly 86% seen once; the top ten hold approximately 9.2%. The sequencing sample was made of PBMCs. The source of these receptors is a man aged 25 to 40 in good health and CMV-seropositive.

The count of this clone is one. This sequence joins TRBV7-9 and TRBJ1-2, with 10 bases identical to TRBD1. Germline CDR1 SEHNR, CDR2 FQNEAQ (reference sequence). V lost 1 base to trimming and J lost 4 bases; unmatched junction nucleotides: 3. The CDR3 is made up of 15 amino acids. Written as DNA, the CDR3 is TGTGCCAGCAGCTTAGGGACAGGGGGTTCCTATGGCTACACCTTC. Its translation: CASSLGTGGSYGYTF.

This clone was counted a single time. The chain recombines TRBV6-5 with TRBJ2-1, with a possible D match to TRBD2 (5 bases). V was cut by 0 bases and J by 7 bases, with 7 bases left in between. This CDR3 is 13 amino acids long. Germline lookup yields CDR1 MNHEY and CDR2 SVGAGI. This CDR3 is CASSYSGENEQFF. The CDR3 DNA is TGTGCCAGCAGTTACTCGGGAGAAAATGAGCAGTTCTTC.

This CDR3 reads CASSLNRVEAFF. For the CDR3, the DNA is TGCGCCAGCAGTCTGAATCGAGTTGAAGCTTTCTTT. The chain is built from TRBV5-1 and TRBJ1-1; D is ambiguous. Germline CDR1 SGHRS, CDR2 YFSETQ. Between the trimmed V and J ends, which lost 5 bases and 7 bases, there was a span of 12 bases. The length of the CDR3 is 12 residues.

Only one count was recorded for this clone. The chain is built from TRBV5-1 and TRBJ2-1, with 11 bases aligning to TRBD1. With 0 bases clipped from V and 9 bases from J, the junction kept 5 bases outside the gene matches. The CDR3 covers 15 residues. CDR1 is SGHRS and CDR2 is YFSETQ in the germline V gene. The CDR3 sequence: CASSLEDRGLGEQFF. DNA of the CDR3: TGCGCCAGCAGCTTGGAGGACAGGGGGCTAGGTGAGCAGTTCTTC.

The chain joins TRBV5-1 to TRBJ1-5, with 10 bases fitting TRBD1. CDR3 length: 16 amino acids. The V gene's germline CDR1 is SGHRS and CDR2 YFSETQ. V trimming: 4 bases; J trimming: 7 bases; junction bases outside the gene matches: 11. This CDR3 is CASSRDPGQGLQPQHF. The CDR3 nucleotides are TGCGCCAGCAGCAGAGACCCGGGACAGGGGTTACAGCCCCAGCATTTT.

The gene calls are TRBV28 and TRBJ1-1; no clear D. The germline V gene has CDR1 MDHEN and CDR2 SYDVKM. Trimming removed 2 bases at V and 4 bases at J, with 14 bases between. The CDR3 consists of 15 residues. The CDR3 region has the DNA TGTGCCAGCAGTTTAATTTCTTGGGCAGCCACTGAAGCTTTCTTT. Amino acid sequence: CASSLISWAATEAFF. The entire variable domain, with the rest obtained from reference TRBV28 and TRBJ1-1, is as follows: DVKVTQSSRYLVKRTGEKVFLECVQDMDHENMFWYRQDPGLGLRLIYFSYDVKMKEKGDIPEGYSVSREKKERFSLILESASTNQTSMYLCASSLISWAATEAFFGQGTRLTVV.

The chain carries TRBV2 and TRBJ2-7; a weak D match, TRBD1 (6 bases). The V and J ends lost 6 bases and 4 bases respectively, with 13 bases between them. The CDR3 runs to 13 residues. Per germline, CDR1 SNHLY and CDR2 FYNNEI. CDR3 amino acids: CASSRGTLYEQYF. CDR3 coding DNA: TGTGCCAGCAGCCGAGGGACACTATACGAGCAGTACTTC.

The chain couples TRBV28 to TRBJ1-5; 7 positions match TRBD1. The CDR3 covers 14 residues. The ends lost 6 bases at V and 7 bases at J; junction bases unmatched: 9. Per the germline V gene, CDR1 is MDHEN and CDR2 is SYDVKM. DNA for the CDR3: TGTGCCAGCAGGCCGGGACAGAATCGACAGCCCCAGCATTTT. Amino acids: CASRPGQNRQPQHF. Full variable domain (rest looked up from reference TRBV28 and TRBJ1-5): DVKVTQSSRYLVKRTGEKVFLECVQDMDHENMFWYRQDPGLGLRLIYFSYDVKMKEKGDIPEGYSVSREKKERFSLILESASTNQTSMYLCASRPGQNRQPQHFGDGTRLSIL.

The genes are TRBV19 and TRBJ1-4, with D maybe TRBD1 (6 bases). CDR1 is LNHDA and CDR2 is SQIVND in the germline V gene (reference sequence). V lost 2 bases to trimming and J lost 7 bases, with 14 bases between them. This CDR3 is built from 15 residues. The CDR3 here is CASSIRTAVAEKLFF. CDR3 nucleotide sequence: TGTGCCAGTAGTATAAGGACAGCGGTGGCTGAAAAACTGTTTTTT.

V is TRBV7-9 and J is TRBJ2-5; D possibly corresponds to TRBD2 (5 bases). V lost 8 bases to trimming and J lost 4 bases, with 14 bases between them. The CDR3 runs 13 residues. Germline lookup yields CDR1 SEHNR and CDR2 FQNEAQ (reference sequence). The CDR3 protein is CASLTIWGETQYF. The CDR3 region has the DNA TGTGCCAGCCTGACTATCTGGGGAGAGACCCAGTACTTC.

This clone was recorded only once. DNA for the CDR3: TGTGCCAGCAGCCGGACAGGTACCTCTAACTATGGCTACACCTTC. This codes for CASSRTGTSNYGYTF. The gene calls are TRBV6-1 and TRBJ1-2; 7 nucleotides align to TRBD1. V lost 6 bases to trimming and J lost 0 bases; unmatched junction nucleotides: 7. Per the germline V gene, CDR1 is MNHNS and CDR2 is SASEGT. This CDR3 has 15 residues.

CDR3 sequence: CASSIDRGSHEKLFF. DNA of the CDR3: TGTGCCAGCAGTATCGACAGGGGAAGCCATGAAAAACTGTTTTTT. The chain has TRBV28 and TRBJ1-4; TRBD1 matches 8 bases. Germline trimming cut 5 bases from V and 6 bases from J; bases unmatched to any gene: 8. Per germline, CDR1 MDHEN and CDR2 SYDVKM. CDR3 size: 15 residues.

The CDR3 coding sequence is TGTGCCAGTAGTATAGGGGGACTAGGGAGTTACAATGAGCAGTTCTTC. This encodes CASSIGGLGSYNEQFF. V gene TRBV19 combines with J gene TRBJ2-1, with 8 bases fitting TRBD2. The CDR3 contains 16 residues. The V gene's germline CDR1 is LNHDA and CDR2 SQIVND (reference sequence). J was trimmed by 4 bases and V by 1 base; bases with no gene match: 6.

The chain carries TRBV18 and TRBJ2-1, with D possibly TRBD1 on 5 matching bases. Germline CDR1 reads KGHSH; CDR2 reads LQKENI. The CDR3 has 14 amino acids. The V gene lost 3 bases and the J gene lost 8 bases, with 14 bases spanning the gap. This CDR3 reads CASSPNKIRDEQFF. CDR3 bases: TGTGCCAGCTCACCCAATAAGATCAGGGATGAGCAGTTCTTC.

The CDR3 is CASSREGTGGEAFF. Written as DNA, the CDR3 is TGTGCCAGCAGTCGGGAGGGAACGGGCGGTGAAGCTTTCTTT. V usage is TRBV2 and J usage is TRBJ1-1; no clear D gene. The ends were cut back, 5 bases at V and 7 bases at J, with 17 bases in the middle. The CDR3 is made up of 14 amino acids. Germline CDR1 reads SNHLY; CDR2 reads FYNNEI.

Turning to this clone: One end of the junction varies from germline; a read error may be responsible. This chain uses TRBV15 with TRBJ1-2, with 7 bases lining up with TRBD1. Looked up from germline, CDR1 is LNHNV and CDR2 is YYDKDF (reference sequence). The CDR3 has 16 residues. As DNA, the CDR3 is TGTGCCACCAGCAGACCCCCGAACAGGGGTAATTATGACTACACCTTC. Translated: CATSRPPNRGNYDYTF.

This clone was seen once. CDR3 residues: CASSLSAFNYGYTF. In nucleotides, the CDR3 is TGTGCCAGCTCACTGTCAGCGTTCAACTATGGCTACACCTTC. The rearrangement links TRBV18 to TRBJ1-2, with unresolved D. From germline, CDR1 is KGHSH and CDR2 LQKENI. This CDR3 is built from 14 residues. V was cut by 4 bases and J by 2 bases, with 11 bases left in between.

This clone was picked up one time. The chain carries TRBV6-6 and TRBJ2-1, with D tentatively TRBD1 (5 bases). The germline CDR1 and CDR2 sequences are MNHNY and SVGAGI (reference sequence). Trimming removed 6 bases at V and 10 bases at J, with 16 bases between. The CDR3 loop spans 13 amino acids. This CDR3 is CASSLNQGIEQFF. The CDR3 coding sequence is TGTGCCAGCAGCTTAAACCAGGGTATCGAGCAGTTCTTC.

The chain is built from TRBV27 and TRBJ2-7; 10 bases fit TRBD2. The germline V gene has CDR1 MNHEY and CDR2 SMNVEV (reference sequence). CDR3 length equals 17 residues. The ends lost 6 bases at V and 5 bases at J; junction bases unmatched: 16. The CDR3, as DNA: TGTGCCAGCAGGACAGCCGCGGGGCTAGCGGGAGTACACGAGCAGTACTTC. Amino acid sequence: CASRTAAGLAGVHEQYF.

V usage is TRBV6-5 and J usage is TRBJ1-2; the match to TRBD1 covers 7 bases. This CDR3 contains 13 residues. J gave up 8 bases and V 4 bases, and 7 bases lay outside the gene matches. CDR1 is MNHEY, CDR2 SVGAGI, per germline. This CDR3 reads CASSSEQTGGYTF. The CDR3 DNA is TGTGCCAGCAGTTCCGAGCAGACAGGGGGCTACACCTTC.

For the CDR3, the DNA is TGTGCCAGCAGCGTAGGTGCAGCGGGAGGGCCGGATACGCAGTATTTT. Translating gives CASSVGAAGGPDTQYF. This rearrangement joins TRBV9 to TRBJ2-3, with 10 bases matching TRBD2. The ends lost 0 bases at V and 6 bases at J; junction bases unmatched: 7. CDR3 length equals 16 residues. Germline lookup yields CDR1 SGDLS and CDR2 YYNGEE.

The chain recombines TRBV19 with TRBJ2-1; 9 bases map to TRBD1. CDR3 length: 16 amino acids. Germline V gene sequence: CDR1 LNHDA, CDR2 SQIVND (reference sequence). Germline trimming cut 3 bases from V and 6 bases from J; bases unmatched to any gene: 9. The CDR3 DNA reads TGTGCCAGTAGTATGCTGGACAGGGGATTCCTCAATGAGCAGTTCTTC. Amino acid sequence: CASSMLDRGFLNEQFF.

The V and J genes are TRBV19 and TRBJ1-1; a possible D gene is TRBD1 (6 bases). This CDR3 has 13 amino acids. The V and J ends lost 6 bases and 0 bases respectively, with 8 bases between them. The germline V gene has CDR1 LNHDA and CDR2 SQIVND (reference sequence). Here the CDR3 DNA reads TGTGCCAGTAGCCAGGGGTTGAACACTGAAGCTTTCTTT. Residues: CASSQGLNTEAFF.

V gene TRBV27 combines with J gene TRBJ2-1, with a tentative D call TRBD1 (6 bases). CDR3 length equals 13 residues. Germline CDR1 MNHEY, CDR2 SMNVEV (reference sequence). V gave up 7 bases and J gave up 11 bases, with 18 bases separating them. The CDR3 sequence is CASKFPLGTKQFF. The CDR3 nucleotides are TGTGCCAGCAAGTTCCCCTTAGGGACAAAGCAGTTCTTC.

A single count supports this clone. The gene calls are TRBV9 and TRBJ2-7; D is possibly TRBD1 (6 bases). Trimming left V 3 bases short and J 5 bases short, with 9 bases between. The CDR3 length is 12 residues. CDR1 is SGDLS, CDR2 YYNGEE, per germline. The CDR3 nucleotides are TGTGCCAGCAGCGGGGCAGGGGACGAGCAGTACTTC. This translates into CASSGAGDEQYF.

The rearrangement uses TRBV5-1 and TRBJ1-1, with TRBD1 identical over 11 bases. The trim removed 3 bases at V and 5 bases at J, leaving 6 bases unmatched. Germline assignment: CDR1 SGHRS and CDR2 YFSETQ. This CDR3 is 15 amino acids long. In DNA, the CDR3 is TGCGCCAGCAGCTGGACAGGGGGCGAGTGGACTGAAGCTTTCTTT. It yields the protein CASSWTGGEWTEAFF.

The chain carries TRBV7-9 and TRBJ1-2, with 7 bases that match TRBD1. The CDR3 consists of 15 residues. In germline, CDR1 is SEHNR, CDR2 FQNEAQ (reference sequence). The junction had 11 bases not matched to a gene; V was cut back by 2 bases and J by 8 bases. CDR3: CASSLRWDRAEGYTF. CDR3 in DNA: TGTGCCAGCAGCTTACGGTGGGACAGAGCTGAAGGCTACACCTTC.